This TCR beta chain was identified during a study of control samples from healthy donors and cancer patients. Only in-frame clones appear in the TCRdb table, and some are missing; sequencing was by immunoSEQ multiplex PCR. Of some 140,000 clones in the sample, around 94% were seen once. Trimming took off 1 base at V and 9 bases at J, with 7 bases between the two ends. Germline V gene sequence: CDR1 SGHAT, CDR2 FQDESV (reference sequence). CDR3 length: 13 amino acids. This TCR was sampled from a man aged 60 to 75 with colorectal cancer. V and J are TRBV11-1 and TRBJ1-6, with D unresolved. Sequencing was performed on PBMCs. The CDR3 here is CASSLESGSPLHF. In DNA, the CDR3 is TGTGCCAGCAGCTTAGAATCGGGTTCACCCCTCCACTTT. Combining the CDR3 with reference TRBV11-1 and TRBJ1-6 gives the whole variable domain EAEVAQSPRYKITEKSQAVAFWCDPISGHATLYWYRQILGQGPELLVQFQDESVVDDSQLPKDRFSAERLKGVDSTLKIQPAELGDSAMYLCASSLESGSPLHFGNGTRLTVT.